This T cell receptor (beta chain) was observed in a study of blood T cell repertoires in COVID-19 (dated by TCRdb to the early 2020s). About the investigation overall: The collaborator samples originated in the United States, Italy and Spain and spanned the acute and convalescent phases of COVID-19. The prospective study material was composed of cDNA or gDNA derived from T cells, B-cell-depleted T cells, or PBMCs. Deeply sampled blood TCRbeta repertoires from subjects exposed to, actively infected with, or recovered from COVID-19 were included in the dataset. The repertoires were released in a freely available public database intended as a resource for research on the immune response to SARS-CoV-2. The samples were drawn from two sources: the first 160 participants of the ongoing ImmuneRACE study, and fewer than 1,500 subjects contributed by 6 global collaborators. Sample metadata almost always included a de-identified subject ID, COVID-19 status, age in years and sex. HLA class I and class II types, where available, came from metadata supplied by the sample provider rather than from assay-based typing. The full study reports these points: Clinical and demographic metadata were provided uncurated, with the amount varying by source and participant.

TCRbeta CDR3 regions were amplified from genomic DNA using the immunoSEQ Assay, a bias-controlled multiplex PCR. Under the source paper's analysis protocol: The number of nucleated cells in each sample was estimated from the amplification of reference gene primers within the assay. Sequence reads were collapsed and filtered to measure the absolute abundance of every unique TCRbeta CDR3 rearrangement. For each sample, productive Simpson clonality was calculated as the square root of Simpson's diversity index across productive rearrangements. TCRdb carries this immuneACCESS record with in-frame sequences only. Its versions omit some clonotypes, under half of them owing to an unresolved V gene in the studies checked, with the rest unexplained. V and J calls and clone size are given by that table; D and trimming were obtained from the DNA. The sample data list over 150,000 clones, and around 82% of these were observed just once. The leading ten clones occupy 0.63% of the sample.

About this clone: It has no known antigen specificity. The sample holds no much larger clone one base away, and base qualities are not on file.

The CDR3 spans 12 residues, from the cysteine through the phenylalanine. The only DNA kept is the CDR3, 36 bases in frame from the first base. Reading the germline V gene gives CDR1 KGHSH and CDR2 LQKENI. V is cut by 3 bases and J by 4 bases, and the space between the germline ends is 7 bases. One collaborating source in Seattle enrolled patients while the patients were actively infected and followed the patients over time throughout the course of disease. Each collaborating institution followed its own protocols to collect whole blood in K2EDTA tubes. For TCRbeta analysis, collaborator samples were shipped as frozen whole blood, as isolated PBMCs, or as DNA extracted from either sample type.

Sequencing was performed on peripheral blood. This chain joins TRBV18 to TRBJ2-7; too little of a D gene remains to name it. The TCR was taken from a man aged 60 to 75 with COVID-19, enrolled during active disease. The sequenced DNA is TGTGCCAGCTCACCCGGAGATTACGAGCAGTACTTC. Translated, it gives CASSPGDYEQYF.